This is a list of T cell receptor beta chains from one sample in a study of STAT5B mutations in CD4+ large granular lymphocyte leukemia. Profiled with immunoSEQ multiplex PCR; TCRdb holds only in-frame clones, not every one. The table shows about 33,000 clones, with about 90% occurring only once. Sequencing input: CD4+ T cells from blood buffy coats. These receptors were obtained from a human donor in good health. The CDR3 runs from the conserved cysteine through the conserved F or W. Fields, in order: V gene, clone size, J gene, D gene, CDR3 protein, CDR3 DNA. The D gene is left open where the match is weak. Size is stated for part of the rows, as once, few or many counts, or as a class when the clone is expanded.

TRBV11-3	-	TRBJ1-4	-	CASSLHPATNEKLFF	TGTGCCAGCAGCTTACACCCCGCAACTAATGAAAAACTGTTTTTT
TRBV2	-	TRBJ1-5	TRBD1	CASMKGQLNQPQHF	TGTGCCAGCATGAAGGGACAGCTAAATCAGCCCCAGCATTTT
TRBV7-9	once	TRBJ2-3	-	CASSLAMSSTDMQYF	TGTGCCAGCAGCTTAGCGATGAGTTCCACAGATATGCAGTATTTT
TRBV7-3	-	TRBJ2-5	TRBD2	CASSDRAGGPETQYF	TGTGCCAGCAGCGATCGAGCGGGAGGGCCAGAGACCCAGTACTTC
TRBV28	-	TRBJ1-3	-	CASSAPRRSGNTIYF	TGTGCCAGCAGTGCCCCGAGGAGGTCTGGAAACACCATATATTTT
TRBV6-1	-	TRBJ2-7	TRBD1	CASSEMKFGTGSYEQYF	TGTGCCAGCAGTGAAATGAAATTCGGGACAGGATCCTACGAGCAGTACTTC
TRBV11-2	-	TRBJ2-7	-	CASSLVRGAYEQYF	TGTGCCAGCAGCTTAGTGAGGGGGGCATACGAGCAGTACTTC
TRBV28	-	TRBJ2-7	-	CASSPSHRAQRQYF	TGTGCCAGCAGTCCTTCTCACAGGGCTCAGCGGCAGTACTTC
TRBV7-2	-	TRBJ2-7	-	CASSFFSPSLSGEQYF	TGTGCCAGCAGCTTCTTCTCGCCTAGCCTATCAGGGGAGCAGTACTTC
TRBV6-1	-	TRBJ2-7	TRBD2	CASSRRTSEPYEQYF	TGTGCCAGCAGTCGACGGACTAGCGAGCCCTACGAGCAGTACTTC
TRBV25-1	-	TRBJ2-5	-	CASSESAGRGSWETQYF	TGTGCCAGCAGTGAATCCGCGGGGAGGGGGTCGTGGGAGACCCAGTACTTC
TRBV19	-	TRBJ2-1	TRBD2	CASTRREAPYNEQFF	TGTGCCAGCACCCGGCGGGAGGCCCCCTACAATGAGCAGTTCTTC
TRBV13	-	TRBJ1-3	-	CASSFWGGISSGNTIYF	TGTGCCAGCAGCTTTTGGGGGGGGATCTCCTCTGGAAACACCATATATTTT
TRBV7-2	-	TRBJ2-3	TRBD1	CASSKWTGQGTDTQYF	TGTGCCAGCAGCAAATGGACAGGCCAGGGAACAGATACGCAGTATTTT
TRBV4-3	-	TRBJ1-1	TRBD1	CASSQGAGGHTEAFF	TGCGCCAGCAGCCAAGGTGCAGGGGGGCATACTGAAGCTTTCTTT
TRBV5-1	few	TRBJ2-1	TRBD2	CASSLAGVSSYNEQFF	TGCGCCAGCAGTCTGGCGGGGGTTAGCTCCTACAATGAGCAGTTCTTC
TRBV13	-	TRBJ1-2	TRBD1	CASSPGTGGYGYTF	TGTGCCAGCAGTCCCGGGACAGGAGGCTATGGCTACACCTTC
TRBV29-1	-	TRBJ2-3	-	CSVNLDSGVGTDTQYF	TGCAGCGTGAACTTGGATTCAGGGGTGGGCACAGATACGCAGTATTTT
TRBV19	-	TRBJ2-7	TRBD1	CASSPKRWDRAYEQYF	TGTGCCAGTAGTCCAAAAAGATGGGACAGGGCGTACGAGCAGTACTTC
TRBV11-3	-	TRBJ2-7	-	CASSLYANYEQYF	TGTGCCAGCAGCTTATATGCCAACTACGAGCAGTACTTC
TRBV21-1	-	TRBJ2-7	-	CASSPRDRDTYEQYF	TGTGCCAGCAGCCCCAGGGACAGGGATACCTACGAGCAGTACTTC
TRBV11-2	-	TRBJ2-2	TRBD1	CASSSYRGRVGELFF	TGTGCCAGCAGCTCGTACAGGGGGCGGGTCGGGGAGCTGTTTTTT
TRBV18	few	TRBJ2-7	-	CASSRATRLLSYEQYF	TGTGCCAGCTCACGGGCGACTCGCCTCCTCTCCTACGAGCAGTACTTC
TRBV19	-	TRBJ2-2	TRBD1	CASSMGQYSGELFF	TGTGCCAGTAGTATGGGACAGTACTCCGGGGAGCTGTTTTTT
TRBV5-5	-	TRBJ2-1	TRBD1	CASSLTVTGSAYNEQFF	TGTGCCAGCAGCTTGACCGTGACAGGGTCGGCCTACAATGAGCAGTTCTTC
TRBV11-3	-	TRBJ2-7	-	CASSLGGERSYEQYF	TGTGCCAGCAGCTTAGGCGGGGAACGCTCCTACGAGCAGTACTTC
TRBV9	-	TRBJ2-7	-	CASSVGRGAHYEQYF	TGTGCCAGCAGCGTCGGACGTGGGGCTCACTACGAGCAGTACTTC
TRBV6-1	-	TRBJ1-2	TRBD1	CASRAGTGYGYTF	TGTGCCAGCAGGGCTGGGACAGGGTATGGCTACACCTTC
TRBV5-5	-	TRBJ1-4	-	CASSSRPGSNEKLFF	TGTGCCAGCAGCTCACGACCGGGGTCCAATGAAAAACTGTTTTTT
TRBV28	-	TRBJ1-4	TRBD1	CASRPTGGGGEKLFF	TGTGCCAGCAGGCCAACAGGGGGCGGGGGTGAAAAACTGTTTTTT
TRBV7-2	-	TRBJ2-1	-	CASSFLASHNEQFF	TGTGCCAGCAGCTTTCTAGCATCCCACAATGAGCAGTTCTTC
TRBV19	-	TRBJ2-2	TRBD1	CASSTGTGYNTGELFF	TGTGCCAGTAGTACCGGGACAGGGTATAACACCGGGGAGCTGTTTTTT
TRBV2	-	TRBJ2-3	-	CASRAGVADTQYF	TGTGCCAGCAGGGCAGGGGTGGCAGATACGCAGTATTTT
TRBV27	-	TRBJ2-3	-	CASSAGGQVTDTQYF	TGTGCCAGCAGTGCCGGCGGACAAGTCACAGATACGCAGTATTTT
TRBV2	-	TRBJ2-7	TRBD1	CASSEWSGGLYEQYF	TGTGCCAGCAGTGAATGGTCAGGGGGTCTATACGAGCAGTACTTC
TRBV7-3	-	TRBJ2-2	-	CASSSSGANTGELFF	TGTGCCAGCAGCTCCAGTGGAGCTAACACCGGGGAGCTGTTTTTT
TRBV28	-	TRBJ2-7	-	CASSLPNTYEQYF	TGTGCCAGCAGTTTACCTAACACCTACGAGCAGTACTTC
TRBV9	-	TRBJ2-5	-	CASSARPSNQETQYF	TGTGCCAGCAGCGCTCGACCTAGCAATCAAGAGACCCAGTACTTC
TRBV7-8	-	TRBJ2-7	-	CASSLVGGPYEQYF	TGTGCCAGCAGCTTAGTAGGGGGACCCTACGAGCAGTACTTC
TRBV5-1	-	TRBJ1-5	-	CASSLGFGNQPQHF	TGCGCCAGCAGCTTAGGTTTTGGCAATCAGCCCCAGCATTTT
TRBV6-5	-	TRBJ2-7	TRBD1	CASSQKTGPYEQYF	TGTGCCAGCAGTCAGAAGACAGGGCCCTACGAGCAGTACTTC
TRBV6-5	-	TRBJ2-7	TRBD1	CASRFDRGPSYEQYF	TGTGCCAGCAGATTCGACAGGGGGCCATCCTACGAGCAGTACTTC
TRBV19	-	TRBJ1-5	TRBD1	CASSPDRVGQPQHF	TGTGCCAGTAGCCCCGACAGGGTAGGTCAGCCCCAGCATTTT
TRBV6-5	few	TRBJ1-5	TRBD1	CASSNGQGRNQPQHF	TGTGCCAGCAGTAATGGACAGGGCCGCAATCAGCCCCAGCATTTT
TRBV10-3	-	TRBJ2-1	-	CAEPRGERPYNEQFF	TGTGCCGAACCTCGGGGCGAACGGCCCTACAATGAGCAGTTCTTC
TRBV10-3	-	TRBJ2-1	-	CATTKNDEQFF	TGTGCCACTACCAAGAACGATGAGCAGTTCTTC
TRBV28	-	TRBJ1-2	TRBD1	CASTSGNRGYYGYTF	TGTGCCAGCACCTCAGGAAACAGGGGGTACTATGGCTACACCTTC
TRBV5-1	-	TRBJ2-7	-	CASSLEPIASYEQYF	TGCGCCAGCAGCTTGGAACCGATTGCCTCCTACGAGCAGTACTTC
TRBV5-4	-	TRBJ2-7	TRBD1	CASSGQGVAYEQYF	TGTGCCAGCAGCGGACAGGGGGTGGCCTACGAGCAGTACTTC
TRBV20-1	-	TRBJ1-1	-	CSARSGAEAFF	TGCAGTGCTAGATCTGGGGCCGAAGCTTTCTTT
TRBV7-9	few	TRBJ2-7	TRBD2	CASSLSSGNYEQYF	TGTGCCAGCAGCTTGTCTAGCGGAAATTACGAGCAGTACTTC
TRBV5-1	-	TRBJ2-6	-	CASLGAALYPGANVLTF	TGCGCCAGCTTAGGGGCCGCCCTATACCCTGGGGCCAACGTCCTGACTTTC
TRBV7-2	-	TRBJ2-3	TRBD1	CASSYRTGGDTQYF	TGTGCCAGCAGCTATCGGACAGGGGGCGATACGCAGTATTTT